This TCR beta chain was captured in a study of cytomegalovirus exposure and HLA in healthy donors. PCR amplification relied on 60 Vbeta primers (plus 13 Jbeta primers). Method: immunoSEQ multiplex PCR; TCRdb's copy keeps in-frame clones and lacks some. The sample shows about 130,000 clones, approximately 10% of them seen only once. CDR3 length: 14 amino acids. V shed 5 bases and J 0 bases; nucleotides not matched to a gene: 3. Germline V gene lookup returns CDR1 MNHEY and CDR2 SVGAGI. This clone was detected a few times. Antigen specificity is unknown. Findings and caveats of the study: The study flagged about 150 TCR beta chains as cytomegalovirus-associated.

V gene TRBV6-5 combines with J gene TRBJ2-7; 8 positions agree with TRBD1. Sequencing was done on a sample of PBMCs. This sequence was found in a woman between 35 and 50 years old in good health and CMV-seropositive. CDR3 amino acids: CASSKTGDSYEQYF. In nucleotides, the CDR3 is TGTGCCAGCAGTAAGACAGGGGACTCCTACGAGCAGTACTTC.